The sequence of this T cell receptor (beta chain) was determined in a study of beta chain features in type 1 diabetes. A sort by CD45RO/CCR7/CD25/CD127/CD95/CD27 yielded CD4+ naive, central memory, regulatory and stem cell-like memory cells. Study-wide findings and caveats: There was a moderate but significant shortening of TCRB CDR3s in all four CD4+ subsets of Type 1 diabetes patients. Although PCR might favor shorter templates, it would do so equally in patients and controls.

V lost 4 bases to trimming and J lost 4 bases; unmatched junction nucleotides: 5. The CDR3 is 15 amino acids. Germline V gene sequence: CDR1 MGHRA, CDR2 YSYEKL. Of the isolated RNA, all was reverse transcribed, and so the sequenced material was expressed TCRB transcripts. Some 3.6 million reads on average were seen across naive, central memory and regulatory T cell samples. Some clones are missing from TCRdb's copy, which holds only in-frame ones; the method was immunoSEQ multiplex PCR. The table includes almost 350,000 clones, under 8.5% detected once. On this clone itself: Its antigen is as yet unknown.

The chain couples TRBV4-1 to TRBJ1-2; 11 bases match TRBD1. This clonotype originated in a woman younger than 35 in good health. The material sequenced was central memory CD4+ T cells from blood. Written as DNA, the CDR3 is TGCGCCAGCAGCCCAGGACAGGGGGCCTTCTATGGCTACACCTTC. This translates into CASSPGQGAFYGYTF.